This T cell receptor (beta chain) is drawn from a study of tumor-infiltrating lymphocytes in primary liver carcinoma. Turning to the study itself: Roughly 3.65 to 8 million productive TCRbeta reads were obtained per sample, with similar numbers across tissue types. General study points: A significantly higher top-250-clone fraction was found in tumors than in blood (p = 0.039). Overlap in tumor-adjacent and tumor-blood pairs fell below that of tumor region pairs. Just around 7.5-24% of top clones spanned all five tumor regions.

In the case of this clonotype: Antigen unknown. This CDR3 is missing its conserved last phenylalanine or tryptophan, likely due to a read error.

TCR beta cDNA was made from around 520 ng total RNA with a constant-region primer. Three nested multiplex PCR rounds of slightly modified ARM-PCR generated TCR beta libraries. Rounds one and two of PCR, each of 10 cycles, were primed with TRBV1-TRBV30 forward primers and a C-beta reverse primer. MiXCR, applied by TCRdb to the multiplex PCR reads, yields one record per CDR3 protein. The sample comprises about 78,000 distinct CDR3 sequences, about two thirds of which are singletons, and 12% to 15% rests with the top ten. Investigators took RNA and DNA out together from roughly 18-30 mg of unsorted bulk tissue. This CDR3 is 12 amino acids long. Germline CDR1 reads SQVTM; CDR2 reads ANQGSEA. Between the trimmed V and J ends, which lost 7 bases and 9 bases, there was a span of 16 bases.

The TCR comes from a woman aged 55-69 years with primary liver carcinoma and hepatitis B virus infection. The sample comprised liver tumor tissue from sampling region 4. Regarding subset: tumor region T4, right-lateral pole. This chain links TRBV29-1 with TRBJ2-1; perhaps TRBD1 as D (6 bases). The CDR3 region has the DNA TGCAGCGGGGGGACACCGGACGTTGAGCAGTTCTTG. Encoded protein: CSGGTPDVEQFL.